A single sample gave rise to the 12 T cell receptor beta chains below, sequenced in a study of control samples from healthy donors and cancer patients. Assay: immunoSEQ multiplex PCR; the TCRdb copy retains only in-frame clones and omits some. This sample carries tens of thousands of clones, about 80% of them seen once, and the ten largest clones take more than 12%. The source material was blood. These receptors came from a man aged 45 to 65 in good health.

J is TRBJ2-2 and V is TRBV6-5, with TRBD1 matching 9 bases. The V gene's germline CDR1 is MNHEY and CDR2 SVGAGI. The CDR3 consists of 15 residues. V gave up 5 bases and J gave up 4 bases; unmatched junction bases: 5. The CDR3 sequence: CASSQGQGATGELFF. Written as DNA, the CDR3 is TGTGCCAGCAGTCAGGGACAGGGTGCCACCGGGGAGCTGTTTTTT.

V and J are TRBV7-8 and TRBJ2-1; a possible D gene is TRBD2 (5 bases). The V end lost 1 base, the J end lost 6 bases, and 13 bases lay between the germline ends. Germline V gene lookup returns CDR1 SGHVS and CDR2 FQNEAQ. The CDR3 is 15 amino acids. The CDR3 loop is CASSLVPGLPNEQFF. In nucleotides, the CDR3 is TGTGCCAGCAGCTTAGTTCCGGGGTTGCCCAATGAGCAGTTCTTC.

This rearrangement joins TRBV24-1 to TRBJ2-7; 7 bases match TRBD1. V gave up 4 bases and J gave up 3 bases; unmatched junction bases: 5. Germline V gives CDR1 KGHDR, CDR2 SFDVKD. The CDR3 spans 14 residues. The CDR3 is CATSDDRQGYEQYF. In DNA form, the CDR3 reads TGTGCCACCAGTGACGATCGACAGGGCTACGAGCAGTACTTC.

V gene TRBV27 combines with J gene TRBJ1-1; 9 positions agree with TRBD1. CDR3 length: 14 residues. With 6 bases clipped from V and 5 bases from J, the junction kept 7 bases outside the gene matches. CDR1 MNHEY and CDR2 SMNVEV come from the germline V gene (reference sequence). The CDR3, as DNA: TGTGCCAGCAGAGACAGGGGGGTAGCGACTGAAGCTTTCTTT. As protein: CASRDRGVATEAFF.

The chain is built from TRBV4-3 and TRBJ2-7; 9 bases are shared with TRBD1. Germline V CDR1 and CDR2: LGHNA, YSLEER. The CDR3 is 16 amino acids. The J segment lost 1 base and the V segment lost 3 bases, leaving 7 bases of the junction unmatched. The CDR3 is CASSHSWTGESYEQYF. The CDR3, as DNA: TGCGCCAGCAGCCATTCCTGGACAGGGGAGTCCTACGAGCAGTACTTC.

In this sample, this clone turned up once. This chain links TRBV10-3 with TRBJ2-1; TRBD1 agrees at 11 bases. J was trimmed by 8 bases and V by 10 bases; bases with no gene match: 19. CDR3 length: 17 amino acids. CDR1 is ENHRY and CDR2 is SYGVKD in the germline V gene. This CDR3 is CATSRKDGQGAGDEQFF. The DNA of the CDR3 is TGTGCCACCAGCCGAAAAGATGGACAGGGGGCGGGCGATGAGCAGTTCTTC.

The CDR3 coding sequence is TGTGCCAGCAGCCAAGTCCTGGGAGAAAAACTGTTTTTT. Amino acids: CASSQVLGEKLFF. The rearrangement links TRBV4-2 to TRBJ1-4; D unresolved. This CDR3 is built from 13 residues. Trimming shortened V by 1 base and J by 8 bases, and 8 bases separated the two germline ends. CDR1 is LGHNA and CDR2 is YNFKEQ in the germline V gene.

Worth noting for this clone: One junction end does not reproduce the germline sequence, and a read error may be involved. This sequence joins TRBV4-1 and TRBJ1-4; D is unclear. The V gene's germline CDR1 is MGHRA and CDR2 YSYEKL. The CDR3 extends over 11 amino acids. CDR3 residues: CASSQDGQPKF. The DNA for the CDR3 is TGCGCCAGCAGCCAAGACGGGCAGCCGAAATTT.

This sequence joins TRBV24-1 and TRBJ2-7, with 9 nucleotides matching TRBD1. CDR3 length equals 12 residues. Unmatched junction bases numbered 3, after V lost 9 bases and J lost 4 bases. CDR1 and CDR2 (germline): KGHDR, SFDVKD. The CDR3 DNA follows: TGTGCCACCTCCGACAGGGGGTACGAGCAGTACTTC. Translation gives CATSDRGYEQYF.

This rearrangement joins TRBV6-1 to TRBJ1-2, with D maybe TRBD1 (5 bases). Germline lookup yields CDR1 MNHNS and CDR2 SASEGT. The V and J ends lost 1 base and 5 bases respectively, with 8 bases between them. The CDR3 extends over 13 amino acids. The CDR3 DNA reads TGTGCCAGCAGTGAAGGGGGGGTATATGGCTACACCTTC. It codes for CASSEGGVYGYTF.

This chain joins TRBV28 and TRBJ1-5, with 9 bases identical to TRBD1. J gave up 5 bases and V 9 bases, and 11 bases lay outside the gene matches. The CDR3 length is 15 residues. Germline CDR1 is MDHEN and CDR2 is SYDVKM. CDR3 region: CASMEGQGGYQPQHF. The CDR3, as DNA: TGTGCCAGTATGGAGGGACAGGGAGGTTATCAGCCCCAGCATTTT. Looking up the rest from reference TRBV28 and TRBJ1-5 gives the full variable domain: DVKVTQSSRYLVKRTGEKVFLECVQDMDHENMFWYRQDPGLGLRLIYFSYDVKMKEKGDIPEGYSVSREKKERFSLILESASTNQTSMYLCASMEGQGGYQPQHFGDGTRLSIL.

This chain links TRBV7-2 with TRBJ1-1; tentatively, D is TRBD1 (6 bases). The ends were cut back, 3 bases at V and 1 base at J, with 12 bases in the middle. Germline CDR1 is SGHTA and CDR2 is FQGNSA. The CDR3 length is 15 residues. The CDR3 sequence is CASSFSGARNTEAFF. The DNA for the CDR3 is TGTGCCAGCAGCTTTTCAGGGGCTCGGAACACTGAAGCTTTCTTT.